Listed here are 12 T cell receptor beta chains from one sample, sequenced in a study of beta chain features in type 1 diabetes. Expressed TCRB transcripts were sequenced because the entire RNA isolate underwent reverse transcription. Using immunoSEQ multiplex PCR, the repertoire was profiled, and TCRdb retains in-frame clones only, with some absent. This sample has 300,000 to 350,000 clones, with 12% to 15% found just once. Source material: central memory CD4+ T cells from blood. The receptors were gathered from a man aged 25-45 years in good health.

On this clone: Other DNA sequences within the sample encode an identical CDR3. The J gene is TRBJ1-1, the V gene TRBV7-6, with D perhaps matching TRBD1 (5 bases). Trimming took off 3 bases at V and 2 bases at J, with 7 bases between the two ends. Germline V CDR1 and CDR2: SGHVS, FNYEAQ. The CDR3 loop spans 13 amino acids. In DNA form, the CDR3 reads TGTGCCAGCAGCTTTAGGGGAAACACTGAAGCTTTCTTT. Its protein product is CASSFRGNTEAFF.

This clone was seen only a few times. This chain joins TRBV7-2 and TRBJ2-1; no definite D call. Trimming took off 1 base at V and 5 bases at J, with 12 bases between the two ends. CDR3 length: 15 amino acids. Per germline, CDR1 SGHTA and CDR2 FQGNSA. CDR3 DNA sequence: TGTGCCAGCAGCTTAGTTCCACTTGTGGACAATGAGCAGTTCTTC. Translated: CASSLVPLVDNEQFF.

This clone was observed a few times. The chain is built from TRBV29-1 and TRBJ1-2; D may be TRBD1 (6 bases). Germline V gives CDR1 SQVTM, CDR2 ANQGSEA. Trimming removed 7 bases at V and 8 bases at J, with 20 bases between. CDR3 size: 13 residues. The CDR3 DNA reads as TGCAGCGCGAAGGAGGGACAAAAGGTGGGCTACACCTTC. Translating gives CSAKEGQKVGYTF.

The table lists this clone with a few counts. The CDR3 loop is CASSLFQGVETQYF. In DNA, the CDR3 is TGCGCCAGCAGCTTGTTTCAGGGGGTCGAGACCCAGTACTTC. J is TRBJ2-5 and V is TRBV5-1; 7 nucleotides line up with TRBD1. Trimming at V came to 1 base and at J to 5 bases, leaving 5 bases not matched to a gene. Germline V gives CDR1 SGHRS, CDR2 YFSETQ. The CDR3 is made up of 14 amino acids.

The gene calls are TRBV6-5 and TRBJ2-5; 13 positions agree with TRBD2. Gene TRBJ2-7 matches the end of the DNA better, so the J call may be wrong. CDR1 and CDR2 (germline): MNHEY, SVGAGI. The length of the CDR3 is 15 residues. The CDR3 reads CASRLTSGGTYEQYF. CDR3 bases: TGTGCCAGCAGATTGACTAGCGGGGGGACCTACGAGCAGTACTTC.

There are a few counts of this clone. The genes are TRBV5-1 and TRBJ2-7; D unclear. This CDR3 has 14 amino acids. Per the germline V gene, CDR1 is SGHRS and CDR2 is YFSETQ. CDR3 nucleotide sequence: TGTGCCAGCAGCTTGGTTGGACCCTCGGTCGAGCAGTACGTC. It yields the protein CASSLVGPSVEQYV.

V and J are TRBV4-3 and TRBJ2-2; a possible D gene is TRBD2 (5 bases). Trimming took 0 bases from V and 9 from J, leaving 17 bases between them. CDR3 length: 16 residues. Germline V gene data show CDR1 as LGHNA and CDR2 as YSLEER. The CDR3 DNA follows: TGCGCCAGCAGCCAAGATTTTGATGGGGAGAACCGGGAGCTGTTTTTT. This sequence encodes CASSQDFDGENRELFF.

The chain carries TRBV7-3 and TRBJ2-5, with D tentatively TRBD1 (5 bases). Germline CDR1 reads SGHTA; CDR2 reads FQGTGA. V was clipped by 5 bases and J by 9 bases, with 16 bases between them. The CDR3 covers 13 residues. The CDR3 DNA is TGTGCCAGCAGCCCTGGACATAGTGGTTCCCAGTACTTC. It is translated as CASSPGHSGSQYF.

This rearrangement joins TRBV10-3 to TRBJ2-5, with D unclear. The CDR3 is 14 residues long. Germline lookup yields CDR1 ENHRY and CDR2 SYGVKD. Between the trimmed V and J ends, which lost 5 bases and 5 bases, there was a span of 15 bases. The CDR3 here is CAISSDRLGETQYF. DNA of the CDR3: TGTGCCATCAGTTCAGACCGGCTCGGGGAGACCCAGTACTTC.

The chain recombines TRBV7-8 with TRBJ2-5, with D possibly called TRBD1 or TRBD2 (6 bases each). V lost 6 bases, J lost 3 bases, and 14 bases lay in between. The V gene's germline CDR1 is SGHVS and CDR2 FQNEAQ. This CDR3 spans 14 amino acids. CDR3 loop: CASRRRRGEETQYF. The DNA of the CDR3 is TGTGCCAGCAGGAGGCGTAGGGGGGAAGAGACCCAGTACTTC.

The chain combines TRBV5-6 with TRBJ2-7; D call uncertain. This CDR3 has 14 residues. The V gene lost 4 bases and the J gene lost 3 bases, with 14 bases spanning the gap. CDR1 and CDR2 (germline): SGHDT, YYEEEE. The CDR3, as DNA: TGTGCCAGCAGCCCCCCTGAGGAAGGCTACGAGCAGTACTTC. The encoded protein is CASSPPEEGYEQYF.

This clone was seen only a few times. The gene calls are TRBV19 and TRBJ1-1; D remains unclear. The germline V gene has CDR1 LNHDA and CDR2 SQIVND (reference sequence). The V and J ends lost 4 bases and 5 bases respectively, with 14 bases between them. The CDR3 has 14 residues. The CDR3 coding sequence is TGTGCCAGTAGTACTAGTGGGCGCCGGACTGAAGCTTTCTTT. This gives the protein CASSTSGRRTEAFF.